A single sample is the source of the 11 T cell receptor beta chains below, sequenced in a study of cytomegalovirus exposure and HLA in healthy donors. PCR employed 60 Vbeta and 13 Jbeta primers. TCRdb's table, derived via immunoSEQ multiplex PCR, lists solely in-frame clones and lacks some. The sample shows roughly 160,000 clones, 84% of them seen only once. The sequenced sample consisted of PBMCs. These receptor sequences come from a man between 25 and 39 years old in good health and CMV-seronegative.

V usage is TRBV30 and J usage is TRBJ1-2; TRBD1 aligns across 8 bases. Germline CDR1 reads GTSNPN; CDR2 reads SVGIG (reference sequence). The ends lost 2 bases at V and 6 bases at J; junction bases unmatched: 8. This CDR3 comprises 14 residues. CDR3 in amino acids: CAWSLRQGADGYTF. The CDR3 nucleotides are TGTGCCTGGAGTTTGAGGCAGGGGGCGGATGGCTACACCTTC.

The J gene is TRBJ2-5, the V gene TRBV6-5; 8 bases line up with TRBD2. The end of the DNA is better explained by TRBJ2-7, so the J call may be wrong. Germline loops: CDR1 MNHEY, CDR2 SVGAGI. The CDR3 covers 15 residues. CDR3 nucleotides: TGTGCCAGCACCGAAGGCCGGGAGGGAGGCTACGAGCAGTACTTC. Translated: CASTEGREGGYEQYF.

This chain connects TRBV7-3 to TRBJ2-1; 7 bases fit TRBD1. J was trimmed by 5 bases and V by 2 bases; bases with no gene match: 6. The CDR3 sequence is 15 residues long. The V gene's germline CDR1 is SGHTA and CDR2 FQGTGA. CDR3 protein: CASSLYRTGDNEQFF. The CDR3 DNA reads TGTGCCAGCAGCTTATATCGCACAGGGGACAATGAGCAGTTCTTC.

This clone showed up just once. J is TRBJ2-1 and V is TRBV16; tentatively, D is TRBD2 (5 bases). Germline assignment: CDR1 KGHSY and CDR2 FQNENV. There are 15 residues in the CDR3. The V gene lost 1 base and the J gene lost 5 bases, with 12 bases spanning the gap. The chain's CDR3 is CASSQLELVDNEQFF. Written as DNA, the CDR3 is TGTGCCAGCAGCCAATTGGAACTAGTAGACAATGAGCAGTTCTTC.

The rearrangement links TRBV5-5 to TRBJ1-1, with a possible D match to TRBD1 (6 bases). The CDR3 has 15 residues. Looked up from germline, CDR1 is SGHKS and CDR2 is YYEKEE (reference sequence). V was shortened by 6 bases and J by 3 bases, with 18 bases between the two germline ends. CDR3 DNA: TGTGCCAGCACAATGAGGGGGGGGCTGGACACTGAAGCTTTCTTT. Protein: CASTMRGGLDTEAFF.

The rearrangement links TRBV28 to TRBJ2-5; 7 bases are shared with TRBD1. This CDR3 is 15 amino acids long. The germline V gene encodes CDR1 MDHEN and CDR2 SYDVKM. After removal of 8 bases from V and 2 bases from J, the junction contained 11 bases not matched to a gene. The CDR3 protein is CASGTAAVGQETQYF. DNA of the CDR3: TGTGCCAGCGGGACAGCGGCGGTAGGGCAAGAGACCCAGTACTTC.

The CDR3 here is CASSGGFGNQPQHF. The CDR3, as DNA: TGTGCCAGCAGTGGAGGTTTTGGCAATCAGCCCCAGCATTTT. This rearrangement joins TRBV2 to TRBJ1-5; D is ambiguous. The CDR3 has 14 amino acids. Germline V gene lookup returns CDR1 SNHLY and CDR2 FYNNEI. Trimming stripped 4 bases from V and 2 bases from J, with 9 bases between.

This chain joins TRBV18 and TRBJ2-7; weak D call: TRBD1 (5 bases). CDR1 KGHSH and CDR2 LQKENI come from the germline V gene. The V end was cut by 5 bases, the J end by 4 bases, with 24 bases between. This CDR3 spans 17 amino acids. CDR3 in amino acids: CASSTLPPQGSQYEQYF. The DNA for the CDR3 is TGTGCCAGCTCAACACTCCCACCCCAGGGCTCCCAGTACGAGCAGTACTTC.

The chain uses TRBV29-1 and TRBJ1-4; 7 bases are shared with TRBD1. The CDR3 covers 14 residues. CDR1 and CDR2 (germline): SQVTM, ANQGSEA. Unmatched junction bases numbered 12, after V lost 6 bases and J lost 8 bases. CDR3 nucleotide sequence: TGCAGCGTCCCGGTAGACGACAGGGAAGAAAAACTGTTTTTT. It encodes CSVPVDDREEKLFF. Looking up the rest from reference TRBV29-1 and TRBJ1-4 gives the full variable domain: SAVISQKPSRDICQRGTSLTIQCQVDSQVTMMFWYRQQPGQSLTLIATANQGSEATYESGFVIDKFPISRPNLTFSTLTVSNMSPEDSSIYLCSVPVDDREEKLFFGSGTQLSVL.

The chain combines TRBV21-1 with TRBJ2-7; no DNA check was done on the table's D call, TRBD1. TRBV21-1 is marked as a pseudogene. The CDR3 length is 16 residues. The CDR3 DNA follows: TGTGCCAGCAGCCGCCCAACTCGGGACAGTACCTACGAGCAGTACTTC. Protein: CASSRPTRDSTYEQYF.

J is TRBJ2-5 and V is TRBV4-1; 7 nucleotides agree with TRBD1. TRBJ2-7 matches the DNA end more closely, so the J call is doubtful. The germline V gene encodes CDR1 MGHRA and CDR2 YSYEKL. This CDR3 is built from 17 residues. CDR3 nucleotides: TGCGCCAGCAGCCAGGCCCCCGCCGGGACAGTACTCTACGAGCAGTACTTC. It encodes CASSQAPAGTVLYEQYF.